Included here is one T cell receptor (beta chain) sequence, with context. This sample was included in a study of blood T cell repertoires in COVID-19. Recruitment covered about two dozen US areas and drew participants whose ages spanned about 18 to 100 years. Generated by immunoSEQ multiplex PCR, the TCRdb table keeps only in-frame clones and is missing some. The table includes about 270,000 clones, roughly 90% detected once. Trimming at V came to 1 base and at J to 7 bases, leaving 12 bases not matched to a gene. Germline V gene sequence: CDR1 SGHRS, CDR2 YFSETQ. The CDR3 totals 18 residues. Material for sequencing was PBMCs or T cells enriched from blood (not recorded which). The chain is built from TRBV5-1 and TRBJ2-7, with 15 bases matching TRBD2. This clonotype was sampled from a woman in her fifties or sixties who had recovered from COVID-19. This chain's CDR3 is CASSLFSGTSGRLGEQYF. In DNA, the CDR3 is TGCGCCAGCAGCTTGTTTTCTGGGACTAGCGGGAGGTTAGGGGAGCAGTACTTC.